This TCR beta chain was identified during a study of CD8 T cells in ankylosing spondylitis. Study-wide results and limits: Disease-linked clones reportedly showed significant enrichment in matched ankylosing spondylitis synovial fluid.

This clonotype was recorded many times. Its target is not known. With molecular barcodes, quantitative 5'-RACE was used to make the TCR beta libraries. In TCRdb, the 5' RACE reads were re-called with MiXCR into one record per CDR3 protein. The table has about 320,000 distinct CDR3 sequences, approximately 10% seen once; the top ten hold roughly a tenth. V lost 6 bases, J lost 3 bases, and 13 bases stayed unmatched. The CDR3 spans 15 residues. Germline CDR1 is DFQATT and CDR2 is SNEGSKA (reference sequence). Source material: blood, either unsorted or a sorted T cell fraction (not recorded which). The sequence was obtained from a female donor with ankylosing spondylitis or in good health (not recorded which). The chain uses TRBV20-1 and TRBJ2-7; 8 positions agree with TRBD1. The CDR3 DNA sequence: TGCAGTGCCCGAGCCAGGGGGCACAAGGTCTACGAGCAGTACTTC. Its translation is CSARARGHKVYEQYF.